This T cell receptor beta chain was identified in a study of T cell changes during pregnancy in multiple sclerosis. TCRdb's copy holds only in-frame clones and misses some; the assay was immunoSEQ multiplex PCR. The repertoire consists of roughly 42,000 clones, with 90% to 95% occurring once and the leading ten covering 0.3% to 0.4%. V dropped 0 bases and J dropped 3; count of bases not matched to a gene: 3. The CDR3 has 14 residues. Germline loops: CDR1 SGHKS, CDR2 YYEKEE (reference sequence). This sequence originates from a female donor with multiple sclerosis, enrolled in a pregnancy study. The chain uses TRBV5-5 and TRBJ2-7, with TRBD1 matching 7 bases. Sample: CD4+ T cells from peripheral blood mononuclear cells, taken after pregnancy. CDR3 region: CASSLEQGIYEQYF. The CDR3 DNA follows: TGTGCCAGCAGCTTGGAACAGGGGATCTACGAGCAGTACTTC.